These T cell receptor beta chains were read from a single sample in a study of blood T cell repertoires in COVID-19. The protocol was immunoSEQ multiplex PCR, while the TCRdb copy is restricted to in-frame clones and leaves out a portion. The sample lists 110,000 or so clones; 75% to 90% were seen once. Sequenced input: peripheral blood. The receptors come from a human donor in a cohort sampled during active COVID-19. Each CDR3 is given with its conserved first and last residue. Fields, in order: CDR3 DNA, CDR3 protein, V gene, clone size, J gene, D gene. D genes are given only for firm matches. The size field is filled for only some rows; it gives once, few, many or a size class.

cdr3_nt: TGTGCCAGCAGTATCCTCCTGGAGGCTTACGAGCAGTACTTC; cdr3_aa: CASSILLEAYEQYF; v_call: TRBV28; clone_size: -; j_call: TRBJ2-7; d_call: -
cdr3_nt: TGTGCCATCAGTGAGTCTAAGAGCACCGGGGAGCTGTTTTTT; cdr3_aa: CAISESKSTGELFF; v_call: TRBV10-3; clone_size: -; j_call: TRBJ2-2; d_call: -
cdr3_nt: TGTGCCAGTTTAGCGGGAGGGCCCGGCGAGCAGTACTTC; cdr3_aa: CASLAGGPGEQYF; v_call: TRBV11-2; clone_size: -; j_call: TRBJ2-7; d_call: TRBD2
cdr3_nt: TGTGCCAGCAGCTTAGCGGGGGGGACGGTAGATACGCAGTATTTT; cdr3_aa: CASSLAGGTVDTQYF; v_call: TRBV7-3; clone_size: -; j_call: TRBJ2-3; d_call: TRBD2
cdr3_nt: TGTGCCAGCAGCGGCAGGGGGCCGAACACCGGGGAGCTGTTTTTT; cdr3_aa: CASSGRGPNTGELFF; v_call: TRBV9; clone_size: -; j_call: TRBJ2-2; d_call: TRBD1
cdr3_nt: TGTGCCAGCAGCTCGGACAGGTTCCAAGAGACCCAGTACTTC; cdr3_aa: CASSSDRFQETQYF; v_call: TRBV5-4; clone_size: -; j_call: TRBJ2-5; d_call: TRBD1
cdr3_nt: TGTGCCAGCAGCTTAGGGGCTAGCGGGGGAGATACGCAGTATTTT; cdr3_aa: CASSLGASGGDTQYF; v_call: TRBV7-3; clone_size: once; j_call: TRBJ2-3; d_call: TRBD2
cdr3_nt: TGTGCCAGCAGCTTAAGCAGCGGGGGCGTTGCGACTGAAGCTTTCTTT; cdr3_aa: CASSLSSGGVATEAFF; v_call: TRBV11-1; clone_size: -; j_call: TRBJ1-1; d_call: -
cdr3_nt: TGTGCCACCAGCAGAGATTGGAGCGGGAGGGGGCGCAATGAGCAGTTCTTC; cdr3_aa: CATSRDWSGRGRNEQFF; v_call: TRBV15; clone_size: -; j_call: TRBJ2-1; d_call: TRBD2
cdr3_nt: TGTGCCAGCAGCCAAGAGCCGCGGGGGGGGTACGAGCAGTACTTC; cdr3_aa: CASSQEPRGGYEQYF; v_call: TRBV3-1/TRBV3-2; clone_size: -; j_call: TRBJ2-7; d_call: TRBD2
cdr3_nt: TGCGCCAGCAGCCCGAACCCTACAGGGGCGGCCCACGAAAAACTGTTTTTT; cdr3_aa: CASSPNPTGAAHEKLFF; v_call: TRBV5-1; clone_size: -; j_call: TRBJ1-4; d_call: TRBD1
cdr3_nt: TGTGCCAGCAGCTCTCCTCGGGGGGGGAAAGGGAAATACGAGCAGTACTTC; cdr3_aa: CASSSPRGGKGKYEQYF; v_call: TRBV11-2; clone_size: -; j_call: TRBJ2-7; d_call: TRBD2
cdr3_nt: TGTGCCAGCAGTGCGGACATAATCGGGGAGCTGTTTTTT; cdr3_aa: CASSADIIGELFF; v_call: TRBV2; clone_size: -; j_call: TRBJ2-2; d_call: -
cdr3_nt: TGTGCCAGCAGCTCCCTCGGGGGAGGGCCTGGCGGGGAGCTGTTTTTT; cdr3_aa: CASSSLGGGPGGELFF; v_call: TRBV5-5; clone_size: once; j_call: TRBJ2-2; d_call: TRBD2
cdr3_nt: TGTGCCAGCAGCTTTAAGGGGGTGGCTGAAGCTTTCTTT; cdr3_aa: CASSFKGVAEAFF; v_call: TRBV7-2; clone_size: once; j_call: TRBJ1-1; d_call: -
cdr3_nt: TGTGCCAGCTCACTCGGACAGGGCGAGTTTTATGGCTACACCTTC; cdr3_aa: CASSLGQGEFYGYTF; v_call: TRBV18; clone_size: -; j_call: TRBJ1-2; d_call: TRBD1
cdr3_nt: TGTGCCAGCAGTAAACAGGGCATGAACACTGAAGCTTTCTTT; cdr3_aa: CASSKQGMNTEAFF; v_call: TRBV6-2/TRBV6-3; clone_size: -; j_call: TRBJ1-1; d_call: -
cdr3_nt: TGTGCCATCTTTCCCCGGGACAGGCCTAGCTCCTATAATTCACCCCTCCACTTT; cdr3_aa: CAIFPRDRPSSYNSPLHF; v_call: TRBV10-3; clone_size: once; j_call: TRBJ1-6; d_call: TRBD1
cdr3_nt: TGTGCCACCAGCAGAGATCGATGGACGGGGGAGCAGTACTTC; cdr3_aa: CATSRDRWTGEQYF; v_call: TRBV15; clone_size: -; j_call: TRBJ2-7; d_call: -
cdr3_nt: TGTGCCAGCAGTGAAGGGCAGGGCTCCGAGTCCCTCCACTTT; cdr3_aa: CASSEGQGSESLHF; v_call: TRBV6-1; clone_size: few; j_call: TRBJ1-6; d_call: -
cdr3_nt: TGTGCCAGCAGCTTACAACTAGGAAATGAGCAGTTCTTC; cdr3_aa: CASSLQLGNEQFF; v_call: TRBV7-3; clone_size: once; j_call: TRBJ2-1; d_call: -
cdr3_nt: TGTGCCAGCAGCGCACAGGGGTCCCAAGAGACCCAGTACTTC; cdr3_aa: CASSAQGSQETQYF; v_call: TRBV2; clone_size: -; j_call: TRBJ2-5; d_call: TRBD1
cdr3_nt: TGTGCCAGCACCTGGCGGGGGGGCGAGGAGACCCAGTACTTC; cdr3_aa: CASTWRGGEETQYF; v_call: TRBV2; clone_size: -; j_call: TRBJ2-5; d_call: TRBD2
cdr3_nt: TGTGCCAGCAGCTTACGGGAGGGGCTCCCCCACGGGGAGCTGTTTTTT; cdr3_aa: CASSLREGLPHGELFF; v_call: TRBV7-3; clone_size: -; j_call: TRBJ2-2; d_call: TRBD2
cdr3_nt: TGTGCCAGCAGCCCCTGGACTAGCGGGAGACCCGCCTACGAGCAGTACTTC; cdr3_aa: CASSPWTSGRPAYEQYF; v_call: TRBV11-2; clone_size: -; j_call: TRBJ2-7; d_call: TRBD2
cdr3_nt: TGCGCCAGCAGCCAAGATTCCCACGGTCAGCCCCAGCATTTT; cdr3_aa: CASSQDSHGQPQHF; v_call: TRBV4-3; clone_size: -; j_call: TRBJ1-5; d_call: -
cdr3_nt: TGCGCCAGCAGGCTCCGGGATCTAGCTTTCTTT; cdr3_aa: CASRLRDLAFF; v_call: TRBV5-1; clone_size: -; j_call: TRBJ1-1; d_call: -
cdr3_nt: TGTGCCAGCAGCTTAACCAGGACAGGCAATGAGCAGTTCTTC; cdr3_aa: CASSLTRTGNEQFF; v_call: TRBV7-9; clone_size: -; j_call: TRBJ2-1; d_call: TRBD1
cdr3_nt: TGCAGCGTTCGGACAGGGGGAGGTGGCTACACCTTC; cdr3_aa: CSVRTGGGGYTF; v_call: TRBV29-1; clone_size: -; j_call: TRBJ1-2; d_call: TRBD1
cdr3_nt: TGTGCCAGCAGCCCCCGGGACAGGGTCCGGGCCAACGTCCTGACTTTC; cdr3_aa: CASSPRDRVRANVLTF; v_call: TRBV5-6; clone_size: -; j_call: TRBJ2-6; d_call: TRBD1